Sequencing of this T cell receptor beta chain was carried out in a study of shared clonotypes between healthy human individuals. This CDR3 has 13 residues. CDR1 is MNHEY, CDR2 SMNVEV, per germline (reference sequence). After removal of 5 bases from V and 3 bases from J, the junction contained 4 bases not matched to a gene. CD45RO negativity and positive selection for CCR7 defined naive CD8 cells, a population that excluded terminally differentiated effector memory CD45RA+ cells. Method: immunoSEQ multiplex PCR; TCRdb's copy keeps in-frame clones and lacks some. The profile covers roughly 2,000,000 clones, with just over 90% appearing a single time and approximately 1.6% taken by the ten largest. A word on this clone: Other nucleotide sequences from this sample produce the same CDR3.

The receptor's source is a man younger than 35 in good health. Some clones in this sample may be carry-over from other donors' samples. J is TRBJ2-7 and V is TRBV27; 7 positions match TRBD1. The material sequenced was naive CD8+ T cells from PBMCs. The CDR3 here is CASSLDRNYEQYF. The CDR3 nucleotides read TGTGCCAGCAGTCTGGACAGGAACTACGAGCAGTACTTC.